This TCR beta chain was captured by sequencing in a study of T-cell memory formation after mild COVID-19. Study-wide results and limits: CD4+ contracting clones were found mainly in CM and EM, and CD8+ ones in EMRA.

Remarks on this clonotype: No antigen is known for it.

Germline V gene data show CDR1 as SEHNR and CDR2 as FQNEAQ (reference sequence). V dropped 3 bases and J dropped 8 bases, with 13 bases sitting between them. The CDR3 runs 13 residues. TCRdb itself ran the 5' RACE reads through MiXCR, one entry per CDR3 protein. The table includes 75,000 to 90,000 distinct CDR3 sequences, roughly 14% detected once. This sequence originates from an adult woman who had mild COVID-19 (a few samples of this study predate the infection). Cell type and time point are not known. Material for sequencing was PBMCs or a T cell subset sorted from them (not recorded which). The V gene is TRBV7-9, the J gene TRBJ1-2, with a tentative D call TRBD1 (6 bases). The CDR3 DNA follows: TGTGCCAGCAGCTTCTCCGGGACACCCGGCTACACCTTC. Its protein product is CASSFSGTPGYTF.